The clone carrying this TCR beta chain was counted a single time. Its specificity is unknown. The sample is drawn from a study of cytomegalovirus exposure and HLA in healthy donors. General study points: Links to common viral pathogens appeared, in a later analysis, for several of the most significant clusters.

Primers included in the PCR were 60 Vbeta and 13 Jbeta primers. Methods used by the authors: In a later analysis, 10 million to 11 million of around 75 million unique beta chains occurred in at least two donors. Profiling relied on immunoSEQ multiplex PCR, and the TCRdb table lists in-frame clones only, not all of them. V and J calls plus clone size are reproduced from that table; the DNA served to infer D and trimming. Here the sample spans over 150,000 clones, approximately 79% being singletons. CDR1 is SNHLY, CDR2 FYNNEI, per germline. This CDR3 spans 14 amino acids. Trimming cost V 9 bases and J 4 bases; bases outside gene matches: 10.

This receptor was identified in a human donor in good health. The chain has TRBV2 and TRBJ1-2; 8 bases are shared with TRBD1. Sequenced input: PBMCs. The CDR3, as DNA: TGTGCCAGTTCCCCAGGGGGCGCTTTCTATGGCTACACCTTC. Amino acid sequence: CASSPGGAFYGYTF.